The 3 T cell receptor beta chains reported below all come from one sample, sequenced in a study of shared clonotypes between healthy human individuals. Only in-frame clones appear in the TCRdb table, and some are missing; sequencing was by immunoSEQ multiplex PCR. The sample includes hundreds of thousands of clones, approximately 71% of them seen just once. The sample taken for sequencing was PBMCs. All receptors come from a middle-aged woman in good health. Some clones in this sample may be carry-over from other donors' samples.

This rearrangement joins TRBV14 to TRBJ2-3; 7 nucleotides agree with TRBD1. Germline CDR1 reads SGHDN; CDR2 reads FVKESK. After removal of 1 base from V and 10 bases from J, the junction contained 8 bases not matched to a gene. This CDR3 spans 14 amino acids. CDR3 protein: CASSQGQGAVAQYF. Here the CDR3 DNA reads TGTGCCAGCAGCCAAGGACAGGGTGCCGTTGCGCAGTATTTT.

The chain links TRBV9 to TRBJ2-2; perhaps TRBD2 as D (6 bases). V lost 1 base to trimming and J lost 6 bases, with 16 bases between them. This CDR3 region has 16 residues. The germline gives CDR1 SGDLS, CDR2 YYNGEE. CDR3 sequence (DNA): TGTGCCAGCAGCGTATACCGGGAGCCCGGGCCCGGGGAGCTGTTTTTT. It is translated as CASSVYREPGPGELFF.

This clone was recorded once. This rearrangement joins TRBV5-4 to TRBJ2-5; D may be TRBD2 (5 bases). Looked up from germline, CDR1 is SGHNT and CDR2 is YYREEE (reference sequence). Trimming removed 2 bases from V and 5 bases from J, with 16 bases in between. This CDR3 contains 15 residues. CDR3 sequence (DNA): TGTGCCAGCAGCTTCCCCGCCGGGATGCAGGAGACCCAGTACTTC. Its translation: CASSFPAGMQETQYF.